This TCR beta chain was documented in a study of B cell selection in AIRE deficiency. Study observations and caveats: In TCRBV usage, CDR3 length and diversity, patient Tconv and Treg cells matched healthy donors. Healthy Tconv contained roughly two fifths of shared healthy Treg sequences; only TCRbeta sequenced.

Per the germline V gene, CDR1 is SGHRS and CDR2 is YFSETQ. Germline trimming cut 6 bases from V and 10 bases from J; bases unmatched to any gene: 7. The CDR3 sequence is 14 residues long. Original handling: Patients' Tregs yielded some 50,000 distinct TCRbeta sequences; donors' 9.56x10^4. Generated by immunoSEQ multiplex PCR, the TCRdb table keeps only in-frame clones and is missing some. D and trimming come from the DNA, and the V and J calls and clone size come from that table. The sample records roughly 24,000 clones, approximately 90% being singletons. On this clone itself: Its antigen is unknown.

Sorted regulatory T cells were CD4-positive, CD25-high and CD127-low or negative. Unrelated healthy donors provided the controls. The chain couples TRBV5-1 to TRBJ1-6, with 10 bases aligning to TRBD1. This receptor was obtained from a human donor in good health. Sequencing was performed on CD4+CD25+ Tregs sorted from PBMCs. DNA of the CDR3: TGCGCCAGCAACAGCGGACAGGGGGGATCACCCCTCCACTTT. As protein: CASNSGQGGSPLHF.